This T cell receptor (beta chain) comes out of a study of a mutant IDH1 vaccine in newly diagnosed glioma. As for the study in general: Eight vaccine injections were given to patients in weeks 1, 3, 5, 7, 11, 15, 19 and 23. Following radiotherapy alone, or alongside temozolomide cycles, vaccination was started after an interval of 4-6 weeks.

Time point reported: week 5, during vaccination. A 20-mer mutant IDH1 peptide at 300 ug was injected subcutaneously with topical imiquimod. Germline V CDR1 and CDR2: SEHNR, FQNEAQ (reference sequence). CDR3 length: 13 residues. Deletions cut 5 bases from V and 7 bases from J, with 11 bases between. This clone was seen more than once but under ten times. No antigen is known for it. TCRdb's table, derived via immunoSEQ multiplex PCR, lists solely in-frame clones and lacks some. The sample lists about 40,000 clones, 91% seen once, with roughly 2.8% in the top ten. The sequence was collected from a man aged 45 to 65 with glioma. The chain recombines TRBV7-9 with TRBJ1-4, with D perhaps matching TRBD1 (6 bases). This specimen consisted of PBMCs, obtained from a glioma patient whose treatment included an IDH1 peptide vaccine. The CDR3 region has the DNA TGTGCCAGCAGCGGACAGTGGGGTGAAAAACTGTTTTTT. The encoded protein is CASSGQWGEKLFF.